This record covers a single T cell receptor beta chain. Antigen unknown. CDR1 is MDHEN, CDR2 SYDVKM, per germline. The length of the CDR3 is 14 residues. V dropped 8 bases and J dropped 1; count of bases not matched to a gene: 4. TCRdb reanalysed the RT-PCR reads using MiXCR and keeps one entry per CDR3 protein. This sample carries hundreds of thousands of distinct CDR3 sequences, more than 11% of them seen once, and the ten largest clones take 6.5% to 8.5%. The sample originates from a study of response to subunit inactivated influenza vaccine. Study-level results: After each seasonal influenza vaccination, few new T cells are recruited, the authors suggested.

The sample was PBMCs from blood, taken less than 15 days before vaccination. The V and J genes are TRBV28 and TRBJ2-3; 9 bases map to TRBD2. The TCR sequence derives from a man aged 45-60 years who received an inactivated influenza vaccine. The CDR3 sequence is CASGLAGGTDTQYF. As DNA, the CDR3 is TGTGCCAGCGGGTTAGCGGGGGGCACAGATACGCAGTATTTT.